The next 20 T cell receptor beta chains were all read from a single sample in a study of T-cell memory formation after mild COVID-19. TCRdb called the 5' RACE reads again in MiXCR, with one record for every CDR3 protein. The top ten hold 20% to 25% of the sample, which has more than 250,000 distinct CDR3 sequences, about 16% seen once. Sequences were obtained from PBMCs or a T cell subset sorted from them (not recorded which). The receptor source for this set is a man younger than 35 who had mild COVID-19 (a few samples of this study predate the infection). Cell type and time point are not known.

On this clonotype: A much larger clone differs from this one at a single base, so this may be a read error. The V call is TRBV5-1, the J call TRBJ2-7; maybe TRBD2 (5 bases). Trimming took 3 bases from V and 0 from J, leaving 7 bases between them. CDR1 and CDR2 (germline): SGHRS, YFSETQ. The CDR3 has 13 residues. Written as DNA, the CDR3 is TGCGCCAGCAGCTGGGAGACCTCCTACGAGCAGTACTTC. It codes for CASSWETSYEQYF.

The rearrangement links TRBV6-5 to TRBJ2-3, with TRBD1 matching 9 bases. V was clipped by 10 bases and J by 2 bases; unmatched bases: 10. The V gene's germline CDR1 is MNHEY and CDR2 SVGAGI. CDR3 length: 15 residues. The chain's CDR3 is CATTGTGGTTDTQYF. The DNA for the CDR3 is TGTGCCACCACGGGCACAGGGGGCACCACAGATACGCAGTATTTT.

This clonotype has only a few counts. The genes are TRBV7-6 and TRBJ1-1; D gene ambiguous. Trimming took 2 bases from V and 0 from J, leaving 7 bases between them. Germline V gene lookup returns CDR1 SGHVS and CDR2 FNYEAQ. The CDR3 is 14 amino acids. The DNA for the CDR3 is TGTGCCAGCAGCTTAAACGGCCTGAACACTGAAGCTTTCTTT. It encodes CASSLNGLNTEAFF.

V gene TRBV5-1 combines with J gene TRBJ2-3; 9 bases fit TRBD1. Germline assignment: CDR1 SGHRS and CDR2 YFSETQ. Trimming took 4 bases from V and 4 from J; bases not matched to a gene: 7. CDR3 length: 15 amino acids. The CDR3: CASSNRDRAADTQYF. CDR3 nucleotides: TGCGCCAGCAGCAACCGGGACAGGGCAGCAGATACGCAGTATTTT.

This clonotype was counted a few times. The rearrangement links TRBV5-1 to TRBJ2-7; 7 bases are a match to TRBD2. Germline CDR1 reads SGHRS; CDR2 reads YFSETQ. V lost 6 bases to trimming and J lost 2 bases; unmatched junction nucleotides: 8. CDR3 size: 14 residues. The chain's CDR3 is CASTPPGGAYEQYV. Here the CDR3 DNA reads TGCGCCAGCACCCCTCCGGGGGGTGCCTACGAGCAGTACGTC.

The chain is built from TRBV5-1 and TRBJ1-4; 7 bases match TRBD1. The CDR3 has 14 residues. The ends lost 4 bases at V and 8 bases at J; junction bases unmatched: 8. Germline CDR1 is SGHRS and CDR2 is YFSETQ. The CDR3 reads CASSPTGVEEKLFF. The CDR3 nucleotides read TGCGCCAGCAGCCCAACAGGGGTAGAAGAAAAACTGTTTTTT.

In this sample, this clonotype turned up once. The CDR3 DNA reads as TGTGCCAGCAGCAAAATGACTAGCGCAGAGACCCAGTACTTC. Translated, it gives CASSKMTSAETQYF. V is TRBV7-9 and J is TRBJ2-5; 8 nucleotides agree with TRBD2. The germline CDR1 and CDR2 sequences are SEHNR and FQNEAQ (reference sequence). The CDR3 is 14 residues long. J gave up 4 bases and V 5 bases, and 6 bases lay outside the gene matches.

The gene calls are TRBV7-9 and TRBJ2-3; tentative D call: TRBD1 (6 bases). The CDR3 length is 19 residues. Germline V lookup: CDR1 SEHNR, CDR2 FQNEAQ (reference sequence). The V gene lost 2 bases and the J gene lost 2 bases, with 23 bases spanning the gap. In DNA, the CDR3 is TGTGCCAGCAGCTTAAGTCGGACAGACCCTCGACGTTCCACAGATACGCAGTATTTT. This sequence encodes CASSLSRTDPRRSTDTQYF.

This clonotype was counted a few times. CDR3 amino acids: CASTWRGVYNEQFF. The CDR3 DNA is TGTGCCAGCACTTGGCGGGGGGTTTACAATGAGCAGTTCTTC. This rearrangement joins TRBV6-2 or TRBV6-3 to TRBJ2-1, with 8 bases that match TRBD2. V trimming: 7 bases; J trimming: 4 bases; junction bases outside the gene matches: 6. The CDR3 runs to 14 residues. Germline CDR1 is MNHEY and CDR2 is SVGEGT.

This chain links TRBV19 with TRBJ1-1, with 7 bases aligning to TRBD1. Per the germline V gene, CDR1 is LNHDA and CDR2 is SQIVND (reference sequence). This CDR3 contains 13 residues. Trimming took 9 bases from V and 11 from J; bases not matched to a gene: 15. CDR3 coding DNA: TGTGCCAGCTACCCCGAGGGGAGGGGGCGCGCTTTCTTT. Protein: CASYPEGRGRAFF.

The chain has TRBV7-9 and TRBJ2-2; D is undetermined. The V and J ends lost 5 bases and 5 bases respectively, with 15 bases between them. This CDR3 spans 15 amino acids. Germline CDR1 is SEHNR and CDR2 is FQNEAQ (reference sequence). CDR3 protein: CASSPRYQGTGELFF. CDR3 DNA: TGTGCCAGCAGCCCAAGATATCAAGGAACCGGGGAGCTGTTTTTT.

This chain uses TRBV4-3 with TRBJ1-2; 7 bases are shared with TRBD1. This CDR3 is built from 17 residues. Per germline, CDR1 LGHNA and CDR2 YSLEER. V shed 1 base, J shed 3 bases, and the junction held 11 bases outside the gene matches. The CDR3 coding sequence is TGCGCCAGCAGCCAAGGAGATAGGGGGCGGGAGGACTATGGCTACACCTTC. Amino acid sequence: CASSQGDRGREDYGYTF.

This clonotype was seen more than once but under ten times. The gene calls are TRBV25-1 and TRBJ1-2, with 9 bases fitting TRBD1. Germline V gene lookup returns CDR1 MGHDK and CDR2 SYGVNS. V was pared by 1 base and J by 8 bases, with 8 bases of the junction left unmatched. The CDR3 has 15 residues. DNA for the CDR3: TGTGCCAGCAGTGAATCGGGGACAGGGAGTTTAGGCTACACCTTC. Protein product: CASSESGTGSLGYTF.

The CDR3 here is CASSLAPTEAFF. As DNA, the CDR3 is TGTGCCAGCAGTTTAGCTCCCACTGAAGCTTTCTTT. The rearrangement joins TRBV27 to TRBJ1-1; D is unresolved. The CDR3 spans 12 residues. V shed 2 bases and J shed 4 bases, with 5 bases lying between them. Germline V gene lookup returns CDR1 MNHEY and CDR2 SMNVEV (reference sequence).

CDR3 in DNA: TGTGCCAGCAGTCCTCTTGATCAAGGTCAGCCCCAGCATTTT. It yields the protein CASSPLDQGQPQHF. V and J are TRBV27 and TRBJ1-5, with D uncertain. The V gene lost 5 bases and the J gene lost 6 bases, with 14 bases spanning the gap. Per germline, CDR1 MNHEY and CDR2 SMNVEV (reference sequence). The CDR3 runs 14 residues.

The chain employs TRBV5-1 and TRBJ2-5; tentative D call: TRBD2 (6 bases). The V and J ends lost 4 bases and 9 bases respectively, with 19 bases between them. This CDR3 has 14 amino acids. Per the germline V gene, CDR1 is SGHRS and CDR2 is YFSETQ. In DNA form, the CDR3 reads TGCGCCAGCAGCATAGAATTCCGGGAGAGGGCCCAGTACTTC. Amino acids: CASSIEFRERAQYF. Combining the CDR3 with reference TRBV5-1 and TRBJ2-5 gives the whole variable domain KAGVTQTPRYLIKTRGQQVTLSCSPISGHRSVSWYQQTPGQGLQFLFEYFSETQRNKGNFPGRFSGRQFSNSRSEMNVSTLELGDSALYLCASSIEFRERAQYFGPGTRLLVL.

This CDR3 is CASSPPWGGSGEAFF. The CDR3 DNA is TGTGCCAGCTCACCCCCCTGGGGGGGCTCGGGTGAAGCTTTCTTT. The chain is built from TRBV18 and TRBJ1-1; TRBD1 might be the D (6 bases). The germline gives CDR1 KGHSH, CDR2 LQKENI. This CDR3 region has 15 residues. V lost 3 bases and J lost 7, with 18 bases in between.

This clonotype was counted ten times or more. This chain joins TRBV3-1 and TRBJ1-4; 7 positions match TRBD1. This CDR3 has 13 residues. V was clipped by 3 bases and J by 7 bases; unmatched bases: 2. Germline CDR1 and CDR2: LGHDT and YNNKEL (reference sequence). This CDR3 reads CASSHRDSEKLFF. CDR3 DNA: TGTGCCAGCAGCCACAGGGACAGTGAAAAACTGTTTTTT.

This clonotype has only a few counts. The J gene is TRBJ1-2, the V gene TRBV6-5, with 7 nucleotides matching TRBD1. Germline V lookup: CDR1 MNHEY, CDR2 SVGAGI. The CDR3 covers 14 residues. J was trimmed by 8 bases and V by 7 bases; bases with no gene match: 13. The CDR3 DNA sequence: TGTGCCAGCATACAACGACAGGGTCTCGCCGGCTACACCTTC. Amino acids: CASIQRQGLAGYTF.

A word on this clonotype: This could be a read error, since a much larger clone is one nucleotide away. The gene calls are TRBV5-5 and TRBJ2-7; perhaps D is TRBD1 or TRBD2 (5 bases each). This CDR3 contains 13 residues. Per germline, CDR1 SGHKS and CDR2 YYEKEE (reference sequence). Trimming removed 1 base from V and 3 bases from J, with 8 bases in between. The CDR3 sequence: CASSLRDVYEQYF. The CDR3 DNA follows: TGTGCCAGCAGCTTGCGGGACGTCTACGAGCAGTACTTC.